Listed below are T cell receptor beta chains from one sample, sequenced in a study of T-cell memory formation after mild COVID-19. TCRdb itself ran the 5' RACE reads through MiXCR, one entry per CDR3 protein. The table lists some 160,000 distinct CDR3 sequences, 31% of them singletons. The specimen was PBMCs or a T cell subset sorted from them (not recorded which). These receptors came from an adult woman who had mild COVID-19 (a few samples of this study predate the infection). Cell type and time point are not known. The CDR3 runs from the conserved cysteine through the conserved F or W. Each record gives: CDR3 length, D gene, clone size, V gene, J gene, CDR3 DNA, CDR3 protein. The D gene is left open where the match is weak. Some rows have no size entry. The others give once, few or many, or a class for an expanded clone.

len: 14; d_gene: -; abundance: -; v_gene: TRBV18; j_gene: TRBJ1-5; CDR3nt: TGTGCCAGCTCACCATGGGACAACTATCAGCCCCAGCATTTT; CDR3aa: CASSPWDNYQPQHF
len: 14; d_gene: TRBD2; abundance: -; v_gene: TRBV24-1; j_gene: TRBJ2-2; CDR3nt: TGTGCCACCCGGGAGGATTCGAACACCGGGGAGCTGTTTTTT; CDR3aa: CATREDSNTGELFF
len: 16; d_gene: TRBD1; abundance: -; v_gene: TRBV5-1; j_gene: TRBJ2-2; CDR3nt: TGCGCCAGCAGCGGACGACAGGGGGTGGACACCGGGGAGCTGTTTTTT; CDR3aa: CASSGRQGVDTGELFF
len: 12; d_gene: -; abundance: -; v_gene: TRBV20-1; j_gene: TRBJ2-4; CDR3nt: TGCAGTGCTAGAGAAGGTCGGCTGGGCCCCTACTTC; CDR3aa: CSAREGRLGPYF
len: 15; d_gene: -; abundance: few; v_gene: TRBV7-9; j_gene: TRBJ2-7; CDR3nt: TGTGCCAGCAGCTTAGGAGCCGCAGGGGACTACGAGCAGTACTTC; CDR3aa: CASSLGAAGDYEQYF
len: 14; d_gene: -; abundance: few; v_gene: TRBV12-3/TRBV12-4; j_gene: TRBJ2-7; CDR3nt: TGTGCCAGCAGTTTGATCGGTAGCGTCTACGAGCAGTACTTC; CDR3aa: CASSLIGSVYEQYF
len: 13; d_gene: -; abundance: once; v_gene: TRBV7-9; j_gene: TRBJ1-3; CDR3nt: TGTGCCAGCAGGCGGGACTCTGGAAACACCATATATTTT; CDR3aa: CASRRDSGNTIYF
len: 12; d_gene: TRBD1; abundance: once; v_gene: TRBV29-1; j_gene: TRBJ2-1; CDR3nt: TGCAGCGGAGGGGACAGCTGGAATGAGCAGTTCTTC; CDR3aa: CSGGDSWNEQFF
len: 16; d_gene: TRBD1; abundance: few; v_gene: TRBV4-1; j_gene: TRBJ2-3; CDR3nt: TGCGCCAGCAGCCAACCGGGACAGGCCCGCACAGATACGCAGTATTTT; CDR3aa: CASSQPGQARTDTQYF
len: 13; d_gene: -; abundance: once; v_gene: TRBV11-2; j_gene: TRBJ2-1; CDR3nt: TGTGCCAGCAGCCCCCCGGGCCTCAATGAGCAGTTCTTC; CDR3aa: CASSPPGLNEQFF
len: 15; d_gene: TRBD1; abundance: -; v_gene: TRBV18; j_gene: TRBJ2-5; CDR3nt: TGTGCCAGCTCACCAGGGACAGCGTACCAAGAGACCCAGTACTTC; CDR3aa: CASSPGTAYQETQYF
len: 14; d_gene: -; abundance: once; v_gene: TRBV7-2; j_gene: TRBJ2-7; CDR3nt: TGTGCCAGCAGCTTAGGGATCTCGACCTACGAGCAGTACTTC; CDR3aa: CASSLGISTYEQYF
len: 14; d_gene: -; abundance: many; v_gene: TRBV5-1; j_gene: TRBJ1-2; CDR3nt: TGCGCCAGCAGCTCATGGGACACATACTATGGCTACACCTTC; CDR3aa: CASSSWDTYYGYTF
len: 15; d_gene: TRBD2; abundance: -; v_gene: TRBV24-1; j_gene: TRBJ2-5; CDR3nt: TGTGCCACCAGTCCGGGACTAGGGTACCAAGAGACCCAGTACTTC; CDR3aa: CATSPGLGYQETQYF
len: 13; d_gene: -; abundance: few; v_gene: TRBV29-1; j_gene: TRBJ1-4; CDR3nt: TGCAGCGTTGGTACGGGGAAGAATGAAAAACTGTTTTTT; CDR3aa: CSVGTGKNEKLFF
len: 16; d_gene: -; abundance: -; v_gene: TRBV24-1; j_gene: TRBJ2-1; CDR3nt: TGTGCCACCAGTGATCCTGCGGGTCCCAGCAGCTATGAGCAGTTCTTC; CDR3aa: CATSDPAGPSSYEQFF
len: 14; d_gene: -; abundance: few; v_gene: TRBV12-3/TRBV12-4; j_gene: TRBJ2-5; CDR3nt: TGTGCCAGCAGTTTGATCGCTAAGCAAGAGACCCAGTACTTC; CDR3aa: CASSLIAKQETQYF
len: 17; d_gene: TRBD1; abundance: -; v_gene: TRBV11-2; j_gene: TRBJ2-2; CDR3nt: TGTGCCAGCAGCTCTTCCTCCGGGACAGGGGGGATCGTGGAGCTGTTTTTT; CDR3aa: CASSSSSGTGGIVELFF
len: 17; d_gene: TRBD1; abundance: few; v_gene: TRBV19; j_gene: TRBJ2-3; CDR3nt: TGTGCCAGTAGACGTGGACAGGGGGCTTTAGGCACAGATACGCAGTATTTT; CDR3aa: CASRRGQGALGTDTQYF
len: 18; d_gene: TRBD2; abundance: -; v_gene: TRBV15; j_gene: TRBJ2-7; CDR3nt: TGTGCCACCAGCAGCCTGGGAGGGACGGGGACGCTACTGTACGAGCAGTACTTC; CDR3aa: CATSSLGGTGTLLYEQYF
len: 14; d_gene: -; abundance: few; v_gene: TRBV5-1; j_gene: TRBJ2-7; CDR3nt: TGCGCCAGCAGCTTTGGGACGGGATTCTACGAGCAGTACTTC; CDR3aa: CASSFGTGFYEQYF
len: 12; d_gene: -; abundance: few; v_gene: TRBV12-3/TRBV12-4; j_gene: TRBJ2-5; CDR3nt: TGTGCCAGCAGTTACAGGGACCAGACCCAGTACTTC; CDR3aa: CASSYRDQTQYF
len: 11; d_gene: -; abundance: -; v_gene: TRBV5-8; j_gene: TRBJ1-1; CDR3nt: TGTGCCAGCAGCATTGTAACTGAAGCTTTCTTT; CDR3aa: CASSIVTEAFF
len: 14; d_gene: TRBD1; abundance: once; v_gene: TRBV27; j_gene: TRBJ1-1; CDR3nt: TGTGCCAGCAGTTTCCTAGGGGGCAGGGCTGAAGCTTTCTTT; CDR3aa: CASSFLGGRAEAFF
len: 15; d_gene: -; abundance: -; v_gene: TRBV15; j_gene: TRBJ2-6; CDR3nt: TGTGCCACCAGCAGAGCAGAGGGTGGGGCCAACGTCCTGACTTTC; CDR3aa: CATSRAEGGANVLTF
len: 13; d_gene: -; abundance: few; v_gene: TRBV7-9; j_gene: TRBJ1-4; CDR3nt: TGTGCCAGCGATCGGGGGGCGGATGAAAAACTGTTTTTT; CDR3aa: CASDRGADEKLFF
len: 12; d_gene: -; abundance: -; v_gene: TRBV5-1; j_gene: TRBJ2-7; CDR3nt: TGCGCCAGCAGCTTGGGCCCCGGGGAGCAGTACTTC; CDR3aa: CASSLGPGEQYF
len: 14; d_gene: TRBD2; abundance: few; v_gene: TRBV2; j_gene: TRBJ2-7; CDR3nt: TGTGCCAGCATCCTTAGCGGGAGGGTCTACGAGCAGTACTTC; CDR3aa: CASILSGRVYEQYF
len: 17; d_gene: TRBD2; abundance: few; v_gene: TRBV19; j_gene: TRBJ2-1; CDR3nt: TGTGCCAGTAGTGGGACTAGCGGTACGCTGGCCTACAATGAGCAGTTCTTC; CDR3aa: CASSGTSGTLAYNEQFF
len: 15; d_gene: TRBD1; abundance: -; v_gene: TRBV25-1; j_gene: TRBJ1-4; CDR3nt: TGTGCCAGCAGTGCTACAGGGGGGGCTAATGAAAAACTGTTTTTT; CDR3aa: CASSATGGANEKLFF
len: 14; d_gene: -; abundance: few; v_gene: TRBV20-1; j_gene: TRBJ1-5; CDR3nt: TGCAGTGCCCCGGAGAGGGGAAGCAATCAGCCCCAGCATTTT; CDR3aa: CSAPERGSNQPQHF
len: 15; d_gene: TRBD1; abundance: -; v_gene: TRBV2; j_gene: TRBJ1-2; CDR3nt: TGTGCCAGCAGTGAAGCCAGACAGGGGACGGGTGGCTACACCTTC; CDR3aa: CASSEARQGTGGYTF
len: 16; d_gene: -; abundance: -; v_gene: TRBV30; j_gene: TRBJ1-2; CDR3nt: TGTGCCTGGAGTCCACTGTACCCCCAGGGGAGTGGTGGCTACACCTTC; CDR3aa: CAWSPLYPQGSGGYTF
len: 14; d_gene: TRBD2; abundance: -; v_gene: TRBV20-1; j_gene: TRBJ2-1; CDR3nt: TGCAGTGCAGAATTAGCGGGAGCTTACAATGAGCAGTTCTTC; CDR3aa: CSAELAGAYNEQFF
len: 16; d_gene: TRBD1; abundance: -; v_gene: TRBV27; j_gene: TRBJ2-5; CDR3nt: TGTGCCAGCAGTTCCCTTGAAGGACAGGTGCAAGAGACCCAGTACTTC; CDR3aa: CASSSLEGQVQETQYF
len: 18; d_gene: -; abundance: -; v_gene: TRBV7-9; j_gene: TRBJ2-5; CDR3nt: TGTGCCAGCAGCACGACTAGGACCCACTCCCGGGTTATGAAGACCCAGTACTTC; CDR3aa: CASSTTRTHSRVMKTQYF
len: 13; d_gene: TRBD1; abundance: many; v_gene: TRBV5-8; j_gene: TRBJ2-7; CDR3nt: TGTGCCAGCAGCGACCGGACAGGGTTGGAGGTGTACTTC; CDR3aa: CASSDRTGLEVYF
len: 13; d_gene: -; abundance: few; v_gene: TRBV5-1; j_gene: TRBJ2-1; CDR3nt: TGCGCCAGCAGCTTGGGGTCCTCACGGGAGCAGTTCTTC; CDR3aa: CASSLGSSREQFF
len: 13; d_gene: TRBD2; abundance: -; v_gene: TRBV12-3/TRBV12-4; j_gene: TRBJ2-7; CDR3nt: TGTGCCACCCGACTAGCGGGAGGTCGCGAGCAGTACTTC; CDR3aa: CATRLAGGREQYF
len: 14; d_gene: TRBD2; abundance: many; v_gene: TRBV5-1; j_gene: TRBJ2-3; CDR3nt: TGCGCCAGCAGCTCGGGACTAGCGGCAGATACGCAGTATTTT; CDR3aa: CASSSGLAADTQYF
len: 18; d_gene: -; abundance: -; v_gene: TRBV4-1; j_gene: TRBJ2-7; CDR3nt: TGCGCCAGCAGCCAAGGTCCCCCGATAGCGGACCGTGGGTACGAGCAGTACTTC; CDR3aa: CASSQGPPIADRGYEQYF
len: 18; d_gene: -; abundance: once; v_gene: TRBV6-2/TRBV6-3; j_gene: TRBJ1-3; CDR3nt: TGTGCCAGCAGCTTATTCGCCGGGACAATATACTCTGGAAACACCATATATTTT; CDR3aa: CASSLFAGTIYSGNTIYF
len: 12; d_gene: -; abundance: -; v_gene: TRBV2; j_gene: TRBJ2-1; CDR3nt: TGTGCCAGCAGTGTGGAGTCATATGAGCAGTTCTTC; CDR3aa: CASSVESYEQFF
len: 16; d_gene: TRBD2; abundance: few; v_gene: TRBV7-2; j_gene: TRBJ2-7; CDR3nt: TGTGCCAGCAGCTTAGCAGGGACTAGCGGGTCCTACGAGCAGTACTTC; CDR3aa: CASSLAGTSGSYEQYF
len: 11; d_gene: -; abundance: -; v_gene: TRBV20-1; j_gene: TRBJ1-2; CDR3nt: TGCAGTGCTAGAGCCCTATATGGCTACACCTTC; CDR3aa: CSARALYGYTF
len: 12; d_gene: -; abundance: -; v_gene: TRBV3-1; j_gene: TRBJ2-2; CDR3nt: TGTGCCAGCAGCTACAACAGAGGGGAGCTGTTTTTT; CDR3aa: CASSYNRGELFF